This is a list of T cell receptor beta chains from one sample in a study of vaccination and CD4 T cells after COVID-19. Antigens of these TCRs are unknown. Using its own MiXCR run on the PCR reads, TCRdb lists one record per CDR3 protein. The table includes 8,500 to 10,000 distinct CDR3 sequences, roughly 24% detected once. The specimen was cultured CD4+ T cells from blood. All receptors come from a human donor with COVID-19. CDR3s include the opening cysteine and the closing phenylalanine or tryptophan. Each record gives: J gene, V gene, CDR3 protein.

>TRBJ2-5|TRBV6-5
CASSYSGGFETQCF
>TRBJ1-4|TRBV27
CASSLRWANEKLFF
>TRBJ1-1|TRBV20-1
CSARSGQTLNTEAFF
>TRBJ1-2|TRBV19
CASSDRGDGYTF
>TRBJ1-1|TRBV18
CASSQGQRGTEAFF
>TRBJ2-4|TRBV11-2
CASSLPQALENIQYF
>TRBJ1-5|TRBV6-1
CASSLDNYNQPQHF
>TRBJ2-7|TRBV7-6
CASSQNRPDLPYEQYF
>TRBJ2-5|TRBV10-3
CAISRAGGETQYF
>TRBJ1-2|TRBV18
CASSPRGEVYGYTF
>TRBJ1-3|TRBV14
CASSRTGVGNTIYF
>TRBJ2-5|TRBV5-5
CASSVHRFREMSETQYF
>TRBJ2-1|TRBV20-1
CSARSGQGADEQFF
>TRBJ2-1|TRBV6-2/TRBV6-3
CASSWDSGASYNEQFF
>TRBJ2-7|TRBV6-5
CASSPSSTGGTYEQYF
>TRBJ1-2|TRBV12-5
CASGSGTFYGYTF
>TRBJ2-5|TRBV30
CAWSTRSVGETQYF
>TRBJ2-7|TRBV11-2
CASIGTGTGVYEQYF
>TRBJ2-7|TRBV20-1
CSGGQGSYEQYF
>TRBJ1-2|TRBV19
CASTDLYGYTF
>TRBJ2-1|TRBV11-2
CATRQDSTNEQFF
>TRBJ2-2|TRBV6-1
CASRTQGTGELFF
>TRBJ2-7|TRBV5-5
CASSVREGYYEQYF
>TRBJ2-3|TRBV21-1
CASSKGRSLAGVLSDTQYF
>TRBJ2-1|TRBV29-1
CSVERSGGNEQFF